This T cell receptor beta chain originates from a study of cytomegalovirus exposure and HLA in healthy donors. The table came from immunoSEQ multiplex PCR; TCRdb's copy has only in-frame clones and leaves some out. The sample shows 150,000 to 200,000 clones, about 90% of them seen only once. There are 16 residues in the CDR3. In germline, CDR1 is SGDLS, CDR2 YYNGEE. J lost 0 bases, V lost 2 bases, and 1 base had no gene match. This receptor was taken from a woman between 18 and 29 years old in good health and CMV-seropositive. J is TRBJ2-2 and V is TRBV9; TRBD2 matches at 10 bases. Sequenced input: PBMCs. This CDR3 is CASSVGTSANTGELFF. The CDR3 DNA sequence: TGTGCCAGCAGCGTCGGGACTAGCGCGAACACCGGGGAGCTGTTTTTT.